The table lists the clone carrying this T cell receptor beta chain with many counts. What it recognizes is unknown. As it was prepared, the TCRbeta library received unique molecular identifiers. TCRdb reprocessed the PCR reads via MiXCR and lists one record per CDR3 protein. Among about 260,000 distinct CDR3 sequences listed, 11% were seen once. This sample is drawn from a study of T-cell reconstitution after alpha-beta-depleted transplantation in children. Study outcomes and limitations: Most T-cell counts and diversity one year after the transplant came from T cells that were newly produced. It was reported that alpha-beta T cells came from several hundred expanded graft clones (about two months after transplant). It was surviving recipient T cells and thymic progenitors that gave some patients high TCRbeta diversity at day 60.

The CDR3 is 13 residues long. V was clipped by 6 bases and J by 3 bases, with 13 bases between them. In germline, CDR1 is SQVTM, CDR2 ANQGSEA. The V and J genes are TRBV29-1 and TRBJ2-3; tentatively, D is TRBD1 or TRBD2 (5 bases each). The receptor was isolated from a male patient aged 2 to 9 who had a stem cell transplant for chronic granulomatous disease, so the T cells may come from the graft donor. Material: peripheral blood, obtained 180 days after TCRalphabeta/CD19-depleted stem cell transplant. The CDR3 loop reads CSVRGRVTDTQYF. The CDR3 bases are TGCAGCGTACGGGGCAGGGTAACAGATACGCAGTATTTT.